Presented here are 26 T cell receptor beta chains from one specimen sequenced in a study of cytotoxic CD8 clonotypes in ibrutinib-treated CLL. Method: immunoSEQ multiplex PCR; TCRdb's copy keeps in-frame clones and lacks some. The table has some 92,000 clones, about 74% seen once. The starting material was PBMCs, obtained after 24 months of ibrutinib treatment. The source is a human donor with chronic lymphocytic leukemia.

The CDR3 DNA sequence: TGCGCCAGCAGTCAATTAGCTCGGGAGCGCAATGAGCAGTTCTTC. Its protein is CASSQLARERNEQFF. The V gene is TRBV5-1, the J gene TRBJ2-1, with D perhaps TRBD2 (6 bases). The CDR3 is 15 amino acids. Looked up from germline, CDR1 is SGHRS and CDR2 is YFSETQ. V gave up 5 bases and J gave up 6 bases, with 18 bases separating them.

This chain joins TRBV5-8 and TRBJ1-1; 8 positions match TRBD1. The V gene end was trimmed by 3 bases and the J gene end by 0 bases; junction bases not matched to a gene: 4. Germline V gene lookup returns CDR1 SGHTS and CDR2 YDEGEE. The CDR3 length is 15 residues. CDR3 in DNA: TGTGCCAGCAGCTGGGGGGACAGGCTGAACACTGAAGCTTTCTTT. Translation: CASSWGDRLNTEAFF.

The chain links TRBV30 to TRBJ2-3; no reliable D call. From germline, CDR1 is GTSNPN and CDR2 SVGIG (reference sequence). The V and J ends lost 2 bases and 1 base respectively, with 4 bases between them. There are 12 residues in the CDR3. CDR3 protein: CAWSPGTDTQYF. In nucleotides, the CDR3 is TGTGCCTGGAGTCCGGGCACAGATACGCAGTATTTT.

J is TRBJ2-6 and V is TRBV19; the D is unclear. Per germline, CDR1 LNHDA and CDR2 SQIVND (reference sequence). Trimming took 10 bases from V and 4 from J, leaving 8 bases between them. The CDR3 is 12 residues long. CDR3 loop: CATTRGANVLTF. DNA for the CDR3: TGTGCCACCACAAGAGGGGCCAACGTCCTGACTTTC. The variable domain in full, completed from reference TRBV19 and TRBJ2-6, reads DGGITQSPKYLFRKEGQNVTLSCEQNLNHDAMYWYRQDPGQGLRLIYYSQIVNDFQKGDIAEGYSVSREKKESFPLTVTSAQKNPTAFYLCATTRGANVLTFGAGSRLTVL.

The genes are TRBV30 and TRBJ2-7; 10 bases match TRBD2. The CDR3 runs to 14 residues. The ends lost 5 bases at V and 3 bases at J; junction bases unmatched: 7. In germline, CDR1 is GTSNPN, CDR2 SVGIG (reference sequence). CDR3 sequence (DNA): TGTGCCTGGTTTACTAGCGGGGACGGCTACGAGCAGTACTTC. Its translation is CAWFTSGDGYEQYF.

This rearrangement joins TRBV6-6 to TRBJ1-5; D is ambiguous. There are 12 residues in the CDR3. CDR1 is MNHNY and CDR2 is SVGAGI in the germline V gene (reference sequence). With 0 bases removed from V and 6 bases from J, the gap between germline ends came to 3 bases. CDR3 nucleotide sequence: TGTGCCAGCAGTTACTCTGGTCAGCCCCAGCATTTT. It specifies CASSYSGQPQHF.

The CDR3 nucleotides are TGCGCCAGCAGCTTTGGGGCGGCCACCTACGAGCAGTACTTC. Its protein is CASSFGAATYEQYF. The chain employs TRBV5-1 and TRBJ2-7; D may be TRBD1 (5 bases). V was cut by 2 bases and J by 2 bases, with 11 bases left in between. This CDR3 has 14 amino acids. The germline V gene has CDR1 SGHRS and CDR2 YFSETQ.

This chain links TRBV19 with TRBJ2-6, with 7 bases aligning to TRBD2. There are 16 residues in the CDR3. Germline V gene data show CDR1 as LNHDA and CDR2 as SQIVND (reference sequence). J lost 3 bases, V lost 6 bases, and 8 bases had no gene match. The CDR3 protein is CASRWGEGSGANVLTF. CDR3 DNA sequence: TGTGCCAGTAGATGGGGGGAGGGTAGTGGGGCCAACGTCCTGACTTTC.

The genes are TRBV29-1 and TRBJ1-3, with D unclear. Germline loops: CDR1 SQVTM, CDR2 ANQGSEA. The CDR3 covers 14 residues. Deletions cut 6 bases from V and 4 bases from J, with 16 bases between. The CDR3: CSVVDAIVGNTIYF. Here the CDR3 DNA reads TGCAGCGTAGTCGACGCAATAGTAGGAAACACCATATATTTT.

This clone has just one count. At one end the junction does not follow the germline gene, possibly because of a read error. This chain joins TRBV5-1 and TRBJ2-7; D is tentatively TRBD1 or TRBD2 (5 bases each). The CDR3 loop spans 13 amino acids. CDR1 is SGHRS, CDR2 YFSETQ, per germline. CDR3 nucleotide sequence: TGCGCCAGCAGATTGGGGACCGAATACGAGCAGTACTTC. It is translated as CASRLGTEYEQYF.

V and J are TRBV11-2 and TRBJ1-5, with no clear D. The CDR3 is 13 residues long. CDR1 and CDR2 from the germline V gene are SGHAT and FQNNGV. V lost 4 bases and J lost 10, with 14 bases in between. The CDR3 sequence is CASSSDRLRPQHF. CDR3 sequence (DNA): TGTGCCAGCAGCTCGGACCGCCTTCGACCCCAGCATTTT.

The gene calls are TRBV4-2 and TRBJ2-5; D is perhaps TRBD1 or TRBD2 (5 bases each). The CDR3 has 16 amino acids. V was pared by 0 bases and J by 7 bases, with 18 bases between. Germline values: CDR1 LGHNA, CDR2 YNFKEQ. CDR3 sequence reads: CASSQDPWDPKGTQYF. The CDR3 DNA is TGTGCCAGCAGCCAAGATCCCTGGGACCCGAAGGGGACCCAGTACTTC.

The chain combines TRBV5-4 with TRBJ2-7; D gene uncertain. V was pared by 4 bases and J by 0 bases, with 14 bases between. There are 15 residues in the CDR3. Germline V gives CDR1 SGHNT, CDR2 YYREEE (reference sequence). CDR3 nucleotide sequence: TGTGCCAGCAGCCACGCCCCAGGTAGCTCCTACGAGCAGTACTTC. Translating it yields CASSHAPGSSYEQYF. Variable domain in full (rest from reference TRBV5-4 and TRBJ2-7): ETGVTQSPTHLIKTRGQQVTLRCSSQSGHNTVSWYQQALGQGPQFIFQYYREEENGRGNFPPRFSGLQFPNYSSELNVNALELDDSALYLCASSHAPGSSYEQYFGPGTRLTVT.

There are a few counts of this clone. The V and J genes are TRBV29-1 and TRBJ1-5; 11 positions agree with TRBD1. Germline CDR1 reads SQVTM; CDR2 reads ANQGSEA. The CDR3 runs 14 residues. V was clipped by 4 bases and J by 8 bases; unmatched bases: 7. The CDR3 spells CSVGTGGREEPQHF. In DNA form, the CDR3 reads TGCAGCGTTGGGACAGGGGGCCGAGAGGAGCCCCAGCATTTT.

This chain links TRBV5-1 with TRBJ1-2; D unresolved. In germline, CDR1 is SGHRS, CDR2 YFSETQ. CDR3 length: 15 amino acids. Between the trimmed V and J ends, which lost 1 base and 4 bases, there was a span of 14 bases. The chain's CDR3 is CASSLYGRDFYGYTF. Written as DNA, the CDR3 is TGCGCCAGCAGCTTGTACGGCCGAGACTTCTATGGCTACACCTTC.

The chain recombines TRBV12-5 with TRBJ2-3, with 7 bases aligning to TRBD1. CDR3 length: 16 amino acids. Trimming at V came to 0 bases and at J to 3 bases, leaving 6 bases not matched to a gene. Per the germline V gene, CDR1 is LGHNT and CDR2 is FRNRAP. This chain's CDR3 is CASGLVFGGQTDTQYF. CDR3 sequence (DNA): TGTGCTAGTGGTTTGGTATTTGGGGGACAGACAGATACGCAGTATTTT.

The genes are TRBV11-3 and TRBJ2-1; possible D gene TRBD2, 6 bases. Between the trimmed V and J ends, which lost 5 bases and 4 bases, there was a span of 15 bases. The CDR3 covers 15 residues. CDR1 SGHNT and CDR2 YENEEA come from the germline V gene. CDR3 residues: CASSVGGTSYNEQFF. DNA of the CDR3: TGTGCCAGCAGCGTGGGGGGAACCAGTTACAATGAGCAGTTCTTC.

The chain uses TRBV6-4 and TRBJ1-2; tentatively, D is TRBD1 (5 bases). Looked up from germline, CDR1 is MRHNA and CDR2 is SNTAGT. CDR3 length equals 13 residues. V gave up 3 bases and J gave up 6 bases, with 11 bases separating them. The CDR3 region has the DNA TGTGCCAGCAGTGATCAAACAGGACATGGCTACACCTTC. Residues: CASSDQTGHGYTF.

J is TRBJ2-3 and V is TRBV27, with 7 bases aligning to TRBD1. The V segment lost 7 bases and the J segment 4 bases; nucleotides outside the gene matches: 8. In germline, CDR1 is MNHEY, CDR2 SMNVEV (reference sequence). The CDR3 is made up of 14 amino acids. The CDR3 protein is CASNPTGSSDTQYF. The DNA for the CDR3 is TGTGCCAGCAACCCGACAGGGTCATCAGATACGCAGTATTTT.

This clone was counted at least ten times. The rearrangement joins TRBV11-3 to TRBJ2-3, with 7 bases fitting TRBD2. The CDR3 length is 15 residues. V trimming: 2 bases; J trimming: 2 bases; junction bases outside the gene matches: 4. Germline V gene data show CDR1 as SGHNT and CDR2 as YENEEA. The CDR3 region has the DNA TGTGCCAGCAGCTTAAACGGGAGGAACACAGATACGCAGTATTTT. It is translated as CASSLNGRNTDTQYF.

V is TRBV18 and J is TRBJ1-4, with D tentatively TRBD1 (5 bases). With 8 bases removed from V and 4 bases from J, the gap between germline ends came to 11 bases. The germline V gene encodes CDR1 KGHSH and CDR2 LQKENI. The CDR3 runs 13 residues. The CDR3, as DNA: TGTGCCAGCGGTCAGGGACTTAATGAAAAACTGTTTTTT. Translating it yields CASGQGLNEKLFF.

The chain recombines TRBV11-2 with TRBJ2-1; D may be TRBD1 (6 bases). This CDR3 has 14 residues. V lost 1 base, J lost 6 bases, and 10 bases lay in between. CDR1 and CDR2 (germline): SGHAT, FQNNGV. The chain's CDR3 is CASSLGTGPNEQFF. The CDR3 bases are TGTGCCAGCAGCTTAGGAACAGGGCCCAATGAGCAGTTCTTC. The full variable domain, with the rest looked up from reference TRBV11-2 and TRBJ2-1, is EAGVAQSPRYKIIEKRQSVAFWCNPISGHATLYWYQQILGQGPKLLIQFQNNGVVDDSQLPKDRFSAERLKGVDSTLKIQPAKLEDSAVYLCASSLGTGPNEQFFGPGTRLTVL.

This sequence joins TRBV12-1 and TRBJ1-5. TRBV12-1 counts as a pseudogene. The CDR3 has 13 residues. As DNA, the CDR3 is TGTGCCAGCAGCTTGGTGCTCTGGCAGCCCCAGCATTTT. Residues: CASSLVLWQPQHF.

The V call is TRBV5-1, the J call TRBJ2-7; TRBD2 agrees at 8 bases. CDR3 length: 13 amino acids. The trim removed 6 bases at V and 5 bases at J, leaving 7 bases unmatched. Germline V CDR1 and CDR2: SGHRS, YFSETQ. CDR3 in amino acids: CASTREGRHEQYF. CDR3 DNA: TGCGCCAGCACTCGGGAGGGCCGCCACGAGCAGTACTTC.

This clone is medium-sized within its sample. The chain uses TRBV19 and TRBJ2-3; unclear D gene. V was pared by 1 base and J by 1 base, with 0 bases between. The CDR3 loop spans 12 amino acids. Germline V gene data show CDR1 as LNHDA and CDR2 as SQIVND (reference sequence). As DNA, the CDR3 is TGTGCCAGTAGTATAGGCACAGATACGCAGTATTTT. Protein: CASSIGTDTQYF.

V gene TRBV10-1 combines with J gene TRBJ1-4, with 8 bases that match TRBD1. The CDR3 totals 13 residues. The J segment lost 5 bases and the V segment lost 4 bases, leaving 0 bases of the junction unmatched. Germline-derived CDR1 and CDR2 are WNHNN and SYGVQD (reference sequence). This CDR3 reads CASSGTGNEKLFF. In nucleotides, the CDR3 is TGCGCCAGCAGTGGGACAGGGAATGAAAAACTGTTTTTT.